This T cell receptor (beta chain) was documented in a study of cytomegalovirus exposure and HLA in healthy donors. The donors were part of the validation cohort of 95 to 150 subjects. That cohort was separate from the first cohort, which comprised 666 subjects. This clone was seen a handful of times. Its target is not known. Sequenced by immunoSEQ multiplex PCR; TCRdb stores in-frame clones only, minus some. The sample has hundreds of thousands of clones, roughly 85% seen once. Findings and limits, study-wide: According to a subsequent analysis, TCR clusters from the first cohort were inclined to appear together in the 90 to 150 validation repertoires. Most sequenced TCRs were rare (though some public TCRs occurred in many donors). A list of approximately 160 TCR beta chains associated with cytomegalovirus was given.

Trimming took 4 bases from V and 7 from J; bases not matched to a gene: 7. In germline, CDR1 is LNHDA, CDR2 SQIVND (reference sequence). This CDR3 has 14 amino acids. Sequenced: PBMCs. This TCR derives from a woman aged 18 to 35 in good health and CMV-seronegative. V usage is TRBV19 and J usage is TRBJ2-1; 7 nucleotides align to TRBD2. CDR3 region: CASSRVGGKNEQFF. CDR3 nucleotides: TGTGCCAGTAGTAGGGTGGGAGGGAAGAATGAGCAGTTCTTC. Together with reference TRBV19 and TRBJ2-1, the CDR3 gives the full variable domain: DGGITQSPKYLFRKEGQNVTLSCEQNLNHDAMYWYRQDPGQGLRLIYYSQIVNDFQKGDIAEGYSVSREKKESFPLTVTSAQKNPTAFYLCASSRVGGKNEQFFGPGTRLTVL.